This T cell receptor (beta chain) appears in the sequencing data of a study of blood T cell repertoires in COVID-19. At the level of the study: T cells, B-cell-depleted T cells, or PBMCs provided the cDNA or gDNA that served as material.

CDR3 length equals 16 residues. V was pared by 3 bases and J by 0 bases, with 15 bases between. Germline CDR1 SQVTM, CDR2 ANQGSEA. Per the authors' pipeline: Cell counts per sample came from amplifying reference gene primers. Profiled with immunoSEQ multiplex PCR; TCRdb holds only in-frame clones, not every one. Clonal size and the V and J genes are those of that table, whereas D and trimming came from the DNA. The table shows 250,000 to 350,000 clones, with approximately 88% occurring only once. The sequence was collected from a woman aged 50 to 60 with active or convalescent COVID-19. The sequenced sample was peripheral blood. The chain couples TRBV29-1 to TRBJ2-1; D may be TRBD2 (6 bases). This CDR3 reads CSVDGAGPSSYNEQFF. The CDR3 nucleotides read TGCAGCGTTGATGGCGCGGGGCCGAGCTCCTACAATGAGCAGTTCTTC.